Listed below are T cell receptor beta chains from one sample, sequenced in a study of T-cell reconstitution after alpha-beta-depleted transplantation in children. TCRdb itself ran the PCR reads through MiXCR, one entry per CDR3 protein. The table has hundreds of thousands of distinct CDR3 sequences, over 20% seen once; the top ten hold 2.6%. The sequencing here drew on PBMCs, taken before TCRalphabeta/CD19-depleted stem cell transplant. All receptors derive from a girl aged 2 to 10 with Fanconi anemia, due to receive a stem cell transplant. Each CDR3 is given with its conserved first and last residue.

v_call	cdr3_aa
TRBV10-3	CAISGLAGDTQYF
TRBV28	CASSFVFGLAGAEQYF
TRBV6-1	CASRPMGGRYRDTQYF
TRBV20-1	CSARFYGGDYEQYF
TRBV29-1	CSVQLATSYNEQFF
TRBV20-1	CSATRDFTDTQYF
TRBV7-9	CASSLDPGSQYF
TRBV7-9	CASSLGHGTGDSPLHF
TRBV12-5	CASGLGVAGSTDTQYF
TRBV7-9	CASSFPGTDVSGANVLTF
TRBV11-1	CASSPVGARGRHNYEQYF
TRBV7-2	CASSTTHSMGNTIYF
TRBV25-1	CASSESLGGETQYF
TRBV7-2	CASSPDSGGAYEQYF
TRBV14	CASSLVSGIAEQYF
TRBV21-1	CASSKESGLAEYEQYF
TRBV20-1	CSARDELVGYEQYF
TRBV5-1	CASSPGRAASGVNEQFF
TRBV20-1	CSARDLMSGETQYF
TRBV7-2	CASSRGFKETQYF
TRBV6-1	CASSRMVRTEAFF
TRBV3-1	CASSRGLAGGYAYEQYF